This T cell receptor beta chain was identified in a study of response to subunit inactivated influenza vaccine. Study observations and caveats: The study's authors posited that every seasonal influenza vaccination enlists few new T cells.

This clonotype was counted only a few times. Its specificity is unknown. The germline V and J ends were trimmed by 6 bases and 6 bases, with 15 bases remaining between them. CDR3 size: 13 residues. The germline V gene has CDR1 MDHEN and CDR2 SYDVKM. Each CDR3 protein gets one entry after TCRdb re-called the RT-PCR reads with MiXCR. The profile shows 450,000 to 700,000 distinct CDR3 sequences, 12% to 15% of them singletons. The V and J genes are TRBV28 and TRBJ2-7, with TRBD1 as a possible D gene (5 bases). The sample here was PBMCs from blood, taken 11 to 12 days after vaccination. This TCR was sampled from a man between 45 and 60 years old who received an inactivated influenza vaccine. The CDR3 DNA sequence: TGTGCCAGCAGATCCCCTTTAGGGGCCGAGCAGTACTTC. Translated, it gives CASRSPLGAEQYF. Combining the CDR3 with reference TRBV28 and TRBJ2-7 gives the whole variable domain DVKVTQSSRYLVKRTGEKVFLECVQDMDHENMFWYRQDPGLGLRLIYFSYDVKMKEKGDIPEGYSVSREKKERFSLILESASTNQTSMYLCASRSPLGAEQYFGPGTRLTVT.